This TCR beta chain was found in a study of STAT5B mutations in CD4+ large granular lymphocyte leukemia. TCRdb's table, derived via immunoSEQ multiplex PCR, lists solely in-frame clones and lacks some. The data hold some 35,000 clones, with 65% to 70% observed a single time. The CDR3 is made up of 14 amino acids. V lost 5 bases, J lost 3 bases, and 4 bases stayed unmatched. From germline, CDR1 is KGHSH and CDR2 LQKENI. Specimen: CD4+ T cells from blood buffy coats. The chain has TRBV18 and TRBJ1-5, with 7 bases lining up with TRBD1. This receptor was obtained from a human donor in good health. In DNA, the CDR3 is TGTGCCAGCTCAAGACAGGGCTACAATCAGCCCCAGCATTTT. Translated: CASSRQGYNQPQHF.